This T cell receptor beta chain was captured by sequencing in a study of cytomegalovirus exposure and HLA in healthy donors. Study results and caveats: Most TCR sequences were seen very rarely across donors, but some public TCRs occurred in many. A classifier reportedly called cytomegalovirus status with high sensitivity and specificity. A later analysis reportedly found fewer N-insertions in an Asian-associated ancestry cluster than the roughly 680-donor mean. More clonal expansion characterized HLA-associated TCR beta chains than equally common others in a later analysis.

With 60 Vbeta and 13 Jbeta primers, the PCR was carried out. The assay was immunoSEQ multiplex PCR, and TCRdb's table has in-frame clones only and misses some. The table shows some 150,000 clones, with approximately 80% occurring only once. With V trimmed by 7 bases and J by 8 bases, 16 bases remained unmatched. Per the germline V gene, CDR1 is MNHNS and CDR2 is SASEGT. CDR3 length: 15 amino acids. As for this clone: Its specificity is unknown.

This chain uses TRBV6-1 with TRBJ1-2; 7 bases are shared with TRBD1. The sequence was obtained from a woman aged 45 to 65 in good health and CMV-seropositive. Sequencing was performed on PBMCs. As DNA, the CDR3 is TGTGCCAGCAAAGTAGGGAACAGCAGGGGGGACGGCTACACCTTC. It encodes CASKVGNSRGDGYTF.